The source of this T cell receptor (beta chain) is a study of cytomegalovirus exposure and HLA in healthy donors. Findings of the study overall: Sequencing likely caused a cluster of highly shared sequence variants. Certain indistinguishable V segments, among them TRBV6-2 and TRBV6-3, were excluded.

With V trimmed by 6 bases and J by 2 bases, 6 bases remained unmatched. The V gene's germline CDR1 is LNHDA and CDR2 SQIVND (reference sequence). The CDR3 consists of 14 residues. Of note for this clone: Its matching antigen is unknown.

Healthy bone marrow donors formed the donor group. PCR amplification relied on 60 Vbeta primers (plus 13 Jbeta primers). Per the original data handling: As a later analysis found, there were 70 million to 80 million unique TCR beta chains, of which around 10 million were shared. Measured with immunoSEQ multiplex PCR; TCRdb has only the in-frame clones, and not every one. That table gives V, J and clone size, and the DNA gave D and trimming. This sample's clone table lists around 100,000 clones. The specimen was PBMCs. The rearrangement uses TRBV19 and TRBJ2-7, with 8 bases matching TRBD1. This TCR was sampled from a man aged 35 to 55 in good health and CMV-seropositive. Here the CDR3 reads CASSHTGGPYEQYF. The CDR3 nucleotides are TGTGCCAGTAGCCATACAGGGGGTCCCTACGAGCAGTACTTC.